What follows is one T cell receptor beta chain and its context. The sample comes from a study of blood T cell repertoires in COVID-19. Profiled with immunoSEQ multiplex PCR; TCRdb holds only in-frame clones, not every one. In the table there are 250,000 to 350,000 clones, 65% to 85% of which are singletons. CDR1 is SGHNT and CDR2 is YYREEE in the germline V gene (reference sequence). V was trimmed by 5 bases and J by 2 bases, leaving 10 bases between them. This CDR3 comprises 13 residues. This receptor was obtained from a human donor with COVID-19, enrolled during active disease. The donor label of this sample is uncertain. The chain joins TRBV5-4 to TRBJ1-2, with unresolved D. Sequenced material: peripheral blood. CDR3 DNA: TGTGCCAGCAGTCTGAGTCGGAACTATGGCTACACCTTC. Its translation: CASSLSRNYGYTF.